The rows below give T cell receptor beta chains drawn from one sample of a study of CD8 T cells in Susac syndrome. TCRdb reprocessed the immunoSEQ multiplex PCR reads with MiXCR, giving one entry per CDR3 protein. Counted here are 150,000 to 200,000 distinct CDR3 sequences, approximately 95% occurring once; the ten biggest clones make up around 0.1%. Sequenced material: CD4+ T cells from PBMCs. These receptors came from a human donor with multiple sclerosis. CDR3s include the opening cysteine and the closing phenylalanine or tryptophan. Each record gives: clone size, CDR3 length, D gene, V gene, J gene, CDR3 protein, CDR3 DNA. D genes are given only for firm matches. Part of the rows lack a size; the others show once, few, many or a class for expanded clones.

>-|17|-|TRBV30|TRBJ1-5
CAWSENRSRRGNKPQHF
TGTGCCTGGAGTGAGAACAGGTCCCGAAGGGGAAACAAGCCCCAGCATTTT
>-|13|-|TRBV27|TRBJ1-2
CASSLSPLEGYTF
TGTGCCAGCAGTTTATCCCCGTTGGAAGGCTACACCTTC
>-|15|TRBD1|TRBV27|TRBJ1-2
CASSLGRGHLYGYTF
TGTGCCAGCAGTTTAGGCAGGGGGCATCTTTATGGCTACACCTTC
>-|13|-|TRBV29-1|TRBJ2-3
CSVEVTAADTQYF
TGCAGCGTTGAGGTCACAGCCGCAGATACGCAGTATTTT
>-|14|-|TRBV2|TRBJ2-3
CASRSLGAIDTQYF
TGTGCCAGCAGATCATTGGGGGCCATAGATACGCAGTATTTT
>-|14|-|TRBV5-1|TRBJ1-2
CASRLQGVGNGYTF
TGCGCCAGCAGACTCCAGGGAGTTGGCAATGGCTACACCTTC
>-|16|-|TRBV4-1|TRBJ2-2
CASSQERGGGTGELFF
TGCGCCAGCAGCCAAGAACGGGGTGGAGGGACCGGGGAGCTGTTTTTT
>-|16|TRBD2|TRBV20-1|TRBJ2-7
CSASNPASGGSYEQYF
TGCAGTGCTAGTAATCCGGCTAGCGGTGGGTCCTACGAGCAGTACTTC
>-|15|TRBD1|TRBV29-1|TRBJ2-7
CSVEGRDRGPYEQYF
TGCAGCGTTGAAGGTCGGGACAGGGGGCCCTACGAGCAGTACTTC
>-|17|TRBD1|TRBV9|TRBJ1-2
CASSELDGTDMNYGYTF
TGTGCCAGCAGCGAACTAGACGGGACAGACATGAACTATGGCTACACCTTC
>-|15|TRBD2|TRBV28|TRBJ2-2
CASSRTSGIPGELFF
TGTGCCAGCAGTCGGACTAGCGGGATCCCCGGGGAGCTGTTTTTT
>-|14|-|TRBV6-2/TRBV6-3|TRBJ2-7
CASSNPPRGYEQYF
TGTGCCAGCAGTAACCCCCCGCGGGGCTACGAGCAGTACTTC
>-|11|-|TRBV2|TRBJ1-2
CASSASYGYTF
TGTGCCAGCAGTGCCAGTTATGGCTACACCTTC
>-|13|-|TRBV7-9|TRBJ2-3
CASGGAATDTQYF
TGTGCCAGCGGGGGGGCAGCCACAGATACGCAGTATTTT
>once|12|-|TRBV6-1|TRBJ1-1
CASSDEGRVPLF
TGTGCCAGCAGTGACGAGGGGAGAGTACCTCTCTTT
>-|11|-|TRBV30|TRBJ1-2
CAWSVVDGYTF
TGTGCCTGGAGTGTGGTCGATGGCTACACCTTC
>-|14|-|TRBV7-2|TRBJ2-3
CASSLWATPHTQYF
TGTGCCAGCAGCTTATGGGCCACCCCTCATACGCAGTATTTT
>-|17|-|TRBV10-3|TRBJ2-3
CAISSATGKSSTDTQYF
TGTGCCATCAGTTCCGCGACGGGAAAATCTAGCACAGATACGCAGTATTTT
>-|17|TRBD1|TRBV15|TRBJ1-2
CATSRGDPGQLGYGYTF
TGTGCCACCAGCAGAGGGGATCCGGGACAGCTGGGCTATGGCTACACCTTC
>-|20|TRBD2|TRBV28|TRBJ2-5
CASSSSSPRWSAGVRKTQYF
TGTGCCAGCAGTTCCTCCTCCCCGCGGTGGTCAGCGGGAGTTCGGAAGACCCAGTACTTC
>-|15|-|TRBV28|TRBJ1-1
CASSFPFEGTPEAFF
TGTGCCAGCAGTTTCCCGTTCGAGGGGACCCCTGAAGCTTTCTTT
>once|13|TRBD1|TRBV29-1|TRBJ1-1
CSVGQGLNTEAFF
TGCAGCGTTGGACAGGGACTGAACACTGAAGCTTTCTTT
>once|15|-|TRBV19|TRBJ2-7
CASSSGLTNSYEQYF
TGTGCCAGTAGTTCTGGGCTGACAAATTCCTACGAGCAGTACTTC
>-|14|-|TRBV5-4|TRBJ2-5
CASSLEWRPETQYF
TGTGCCAGCAGCTTGGAGTGGCGACCTGAGACCCAGTACTTC
>-|13|TRBD1|TRBV11-2|TRBJ2-3
CASSTGQGDTQYF
TGTGCCAGCAGCACTGGACAGGGAGATACGCAGTATTTT
>-|15|TRBD2|TRBV20-1|TRBJ2-2
CSASQLAGNTGELFF
TGCAGTGCTAGCCAACTAGCGGGGAACACCGGGGAGCTGTTTTTT
>-|12|-|TRBV9|TRBJ1-1
CASSKMNTEAFF
TGTGCCAGCAGCAAGATGAACACTGAAGCTTTCTTT
>-|12|-|TRBV20-1|TRBJ1-4
CSALQGEEKLFF
TGCAGTGCTCTCCAGGGAGAGGAAAAACTGTTTTTT
>few|15|TRBD1|TRBV27|TRBJ2-7
CASSSIYRGDYEQYF
TGTGCCAGCAGCTCGATCTACAGGGGGGACTACGAGCAGTACTTC
>-|12|-|TRBV29-1|TRBJ1-2
CSVDPSGDGYTF
TGCAGCGTTGACCCCTCAGGGGATGGCTACACCTTC
>-|14|TRBD2|TRBV6-1|TRBJ2-5
CASRRVGGEETQYF
TGTGCCAGCAGGAGGGTTGGGGGGGAAGAGACCCAGTACTTC
>-|15|TRBD2|TRBV7-2|TRBJ2-1
CASSQGLAEYNEQFF
TGTGCCAGCAGCCAGGGACTAGCGGAATACAATGAGCAGTTCTTC
>-|15|-|TRBV2|TRBJ1-1
CASSVFWNPNTEAFF
TGTGCCAGCAGTGTCTTCTGGAACCCTAACACTGAAGCTTTCTTT
>-|14|-|TRBV29-1|TRBJ2-3
CSVDIGLRTDTQYF
TGCAGCGTTGACATCGGGCTTCGCACAGATACGCAGTATTTT
>-|14|TRBD2|TRBV11-3|TRBJ2-1
CASSSGSIYNEQFF
TGTGCCAGCTCTAGCGGGAGTATATACAATGAGCAGTTCTTC
>-|13|TRBD1|TRBV30|TRBJ1-5
CAWSTGGSQPQHF
TGTGCCTGGAGTACAGGGGGGAGTCAGCCCCAGCATTTT
>-|14|-|TRBV5-1|TRBJ2-3
CASSLEGWQDTQYF
TGCGCCAGCAGCTTGGAGGGGTGGCAAGATACGCAGTATTTT
>once|15|-|TRBV20-1|TRBJ2-2
CSARAAGRNTGELFF
TGCAGTGCTAGAGCGGCCGGGAGGAACACCGGGGAGCTGTTTTTT
>-|13|-|TRBV7-2|TRBJ1-5
CASSLWSNQPQHF
TGTGCCAGCAGCTTATGGAGCAATCAGCCCCAGCATTTT
>-|15|-|TRBV5-1|TRBJ2-5
CASSLRSRGGETQYF
TGCGCCAGCAGCTTGAGGTCCAGGGGCGGGGAGACCCAGTACTTC
>-|12|-|TRBV28|TRBJ2-2
CASSFLPGELFF
TGTGCCAGCAGTTTTTTGCCCGGGGAGCTGTTTTTT
>-|14|-|TRBV7-2|TRBJ2-1
CASTGGTSYNEQFF
TGTGCCAGCACTGGGGGGACGTCCTACAATGAGCAGTTCTTC
>-|15|-|TRBV27|TRBJ2-7
CASSTGAGYNYEQYF
TGTGCCAGCAGTACCGGGGCAGGGTATAACTACGAGCAGTACTTC
>-|12|TRBD1|TRBV10-3|TRBJ2-7
CAINQGAHEQYF
TGTGCCATCAATCAGGGGGCCCACGAGCAGTACTTC
>-|14|-|TRBV29-1|TRBJ2-5
CSVEKSGLQETQYF
TGCAGCGTTGAAAAGTCGGGTCTACAAGAGACCCAGTACTTC
>-|15|TRBD2|TRBV7-9|TRBJ2-1
CASSPPELADNEQFF
TGTGCCAGCAGCCCTCCAGAACTAGCGGACAATGAGCAGTTCTTC
>-|15|TRBD1|TRBV12-3/TRBV12-4|TRBJ2-5
CASSSGTGGEETQYF
TGTGCCAGCAGTTCCGGGACAGGGGGAGAAGAGACCCAGTACTTC
>-|11|-|TRBV14|TRBJ2-7
CASSHSYEQYF
TGTGCCAGCAGCCACTCCTACGAGCAGTACTTC
>once|17|TRBD1|TRBV27|TRBJ2-7
CASSPLRQGGRQREQYF
TGTGCCAGCAGCCCCCTTAGACAGGGGGGACGCCAGCGGGAGCAGTACTTC
>-|15|-|TRBV20-1|TRBJ2-3
CSASFSSGSTDTQYF
TGCAGTGCTAGTTTTTCGTCCGGTAGCACAGATACGCAGTATTTT
>-|15|-|TRBV6-6|TRBJ1-3
CASSFRGNSGNTIYF
TGTGCCAGCAGTTTTCGGGGCAACTCTGGAAACACCATATATTTT
>-|13|TRBD1|TRBV20-1|TRBJ1-1
CSARTGGNTKAFF
TGCAGTGCCCGGACAGGGGGCAACACTAAAGCTTTCTTT
>-|16|-|TRBV5-4|TRBJ1-1
CASSLRASWMNTEAFF
TGTGCCAGCAGCTTAAGGGCCTCGTGGATGAACACTGAAGCTTTCTTT
>-|15|-|TRBV9|TRBJ2-6
CASSVGSSGANVLTF
TGTGCCAGCAGCGTAGGGAGCTCTGGGGCCAACGTCCTGACTTTC